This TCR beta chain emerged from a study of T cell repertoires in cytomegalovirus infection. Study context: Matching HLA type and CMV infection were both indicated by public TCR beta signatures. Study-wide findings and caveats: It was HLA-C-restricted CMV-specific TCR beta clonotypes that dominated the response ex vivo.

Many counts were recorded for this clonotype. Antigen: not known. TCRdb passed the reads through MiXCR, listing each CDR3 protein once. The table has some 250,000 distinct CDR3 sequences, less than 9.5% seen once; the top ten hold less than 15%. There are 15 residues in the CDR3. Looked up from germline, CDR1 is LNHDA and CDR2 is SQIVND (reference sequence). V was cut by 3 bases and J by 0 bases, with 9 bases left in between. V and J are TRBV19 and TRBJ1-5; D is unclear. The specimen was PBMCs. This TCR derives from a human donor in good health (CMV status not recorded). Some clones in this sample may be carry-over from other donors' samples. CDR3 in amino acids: CASSIVQASNQPQHF. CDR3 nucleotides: TGTGCCAGTAGTATCGTGCAGGCTAGCAATCAGCCCCAGCATTTT.